The clone carrying this T cell receptor (beta chain) showed up many times. Its target is not known. The sample comes from a study of identical twins. Broader study findings: Recombination models fit unrelated individuals' TCR alpha sharing but underestimated twins'. Invariant populations such as MAIT and iNKT cells could partly muddle zero-insertion analyses. Twin pairs had excess sharing that was weaker in beta out-of-frame sequences.

The authors used template switching to add a universal primer site and gave cDNA unique molecular identifiers. MiXCR, applied by TCRdb to the 5' RACE reads, yields one record per CDR3 protein. The table includes 640,000 or so distinct CDR3 sequences, 5.5% to 7.5% detected once. The CDR3 totals 15 residues. Germline CDR1 reads SGHTA; CDR2 reads FQGNSA. The germline V and J ends were trimmed by 1 base and 5 bases, with 12 bases remaining between them. The TCR originated in a man between 18 and 29 years old in good health. Sequenced input: naive T cells sorted from blood. This chain uses TRBV7-2 with TRBJ1-5; D is possibly TRBD1 (6 bases). The CDR3 spells CASSLVGGSDQPQHF. CDR3 DNA sequence: TGTGCCAGCAGCTTAGTAGGGGGGAGTGATCAGCCCCAGCATTTT.